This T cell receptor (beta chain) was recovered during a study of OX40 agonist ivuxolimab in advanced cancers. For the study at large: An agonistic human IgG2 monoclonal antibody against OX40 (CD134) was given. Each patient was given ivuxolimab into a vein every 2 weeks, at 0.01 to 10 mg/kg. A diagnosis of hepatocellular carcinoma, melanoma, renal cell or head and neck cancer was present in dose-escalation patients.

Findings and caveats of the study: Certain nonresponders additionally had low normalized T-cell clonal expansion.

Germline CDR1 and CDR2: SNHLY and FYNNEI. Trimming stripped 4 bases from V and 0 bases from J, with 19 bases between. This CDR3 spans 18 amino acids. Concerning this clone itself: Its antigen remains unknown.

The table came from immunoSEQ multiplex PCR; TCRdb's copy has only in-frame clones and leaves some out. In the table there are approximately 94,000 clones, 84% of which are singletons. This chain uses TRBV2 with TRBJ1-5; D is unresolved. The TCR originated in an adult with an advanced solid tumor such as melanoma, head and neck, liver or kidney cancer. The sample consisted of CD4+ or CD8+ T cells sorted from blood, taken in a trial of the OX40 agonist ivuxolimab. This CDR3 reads CASSGLKALTFSNQPQHF. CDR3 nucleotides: TGTGCCAGCAGTGGATTAAAGGCGCTTACCTTTAGCAATCAGCCCCAGCATTTT.